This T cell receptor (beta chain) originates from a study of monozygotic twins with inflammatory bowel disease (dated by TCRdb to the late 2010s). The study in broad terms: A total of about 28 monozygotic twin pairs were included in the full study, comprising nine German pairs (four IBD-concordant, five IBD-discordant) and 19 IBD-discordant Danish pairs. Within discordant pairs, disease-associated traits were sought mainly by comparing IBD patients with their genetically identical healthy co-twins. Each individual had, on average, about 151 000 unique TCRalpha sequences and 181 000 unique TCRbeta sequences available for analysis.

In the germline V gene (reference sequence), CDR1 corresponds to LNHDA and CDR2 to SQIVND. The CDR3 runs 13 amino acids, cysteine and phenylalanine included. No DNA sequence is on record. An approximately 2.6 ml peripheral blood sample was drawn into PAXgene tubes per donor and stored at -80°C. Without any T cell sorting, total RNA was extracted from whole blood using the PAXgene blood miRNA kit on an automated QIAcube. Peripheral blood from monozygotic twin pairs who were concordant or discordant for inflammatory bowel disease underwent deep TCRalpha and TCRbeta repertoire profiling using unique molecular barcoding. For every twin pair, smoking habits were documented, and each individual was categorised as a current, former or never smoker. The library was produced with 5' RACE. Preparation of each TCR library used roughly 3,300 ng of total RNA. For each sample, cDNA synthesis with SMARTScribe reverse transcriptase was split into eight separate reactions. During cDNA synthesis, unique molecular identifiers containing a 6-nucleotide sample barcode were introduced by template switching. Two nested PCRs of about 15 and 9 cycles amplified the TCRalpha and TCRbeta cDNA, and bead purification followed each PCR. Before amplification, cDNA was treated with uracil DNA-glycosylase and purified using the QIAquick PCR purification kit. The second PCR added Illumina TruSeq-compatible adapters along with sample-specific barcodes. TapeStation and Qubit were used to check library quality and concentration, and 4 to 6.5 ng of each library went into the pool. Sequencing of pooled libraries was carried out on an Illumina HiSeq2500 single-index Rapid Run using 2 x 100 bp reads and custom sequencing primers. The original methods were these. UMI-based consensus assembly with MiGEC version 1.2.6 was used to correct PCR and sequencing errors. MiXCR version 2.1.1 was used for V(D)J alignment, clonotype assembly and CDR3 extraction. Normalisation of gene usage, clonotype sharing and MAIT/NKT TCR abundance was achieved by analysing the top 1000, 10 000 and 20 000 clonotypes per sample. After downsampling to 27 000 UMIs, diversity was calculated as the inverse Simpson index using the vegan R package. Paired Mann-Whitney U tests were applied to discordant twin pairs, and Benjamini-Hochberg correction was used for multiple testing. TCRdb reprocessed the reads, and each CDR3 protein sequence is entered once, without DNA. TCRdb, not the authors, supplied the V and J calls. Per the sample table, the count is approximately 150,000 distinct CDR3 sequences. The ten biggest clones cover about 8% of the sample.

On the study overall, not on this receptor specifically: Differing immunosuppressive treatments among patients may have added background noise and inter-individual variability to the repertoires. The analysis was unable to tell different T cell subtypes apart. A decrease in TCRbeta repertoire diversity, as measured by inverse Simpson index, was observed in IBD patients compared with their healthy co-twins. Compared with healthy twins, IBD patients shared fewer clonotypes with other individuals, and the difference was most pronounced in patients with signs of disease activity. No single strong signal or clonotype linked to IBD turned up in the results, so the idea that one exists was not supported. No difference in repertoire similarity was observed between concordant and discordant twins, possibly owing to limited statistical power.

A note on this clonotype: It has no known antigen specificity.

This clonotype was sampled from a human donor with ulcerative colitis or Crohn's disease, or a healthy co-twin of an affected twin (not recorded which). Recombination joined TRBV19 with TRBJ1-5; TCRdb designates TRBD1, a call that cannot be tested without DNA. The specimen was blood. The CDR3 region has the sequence CASSIRGYQPQHF.